This TCR beta chain was identified in a study of blood T cell repertoires in COVID-19. On the study more broadly: COVID-19 samples, acute and convalescent, were from the United States, Italy and Spain. The analysed material was cDNA or gDNA that came from T cells, B-cell-depleted T cells, or PBMCs.

The trim removed 5 bases at V and 0 bases at J, leaving 13 bases unmatched. CDR3 size: 19 residues. Germline V CDR1 and CDR2: KGHDR, SFDVKD. Source study methods: Counts of nucleated cells, estimated from reference gene primer amplification, were obtained. The protocol was immunoSEQ multiplex PCR, while the TCRdb copy is restricted to in-frame clones and leaves out a portion. V, J and clone size were drawn from that table, and D and trimming were deduced from the DNA. The table has 45,000 or so clones, about 88% seen once. The clonotype originates from a human donor in a cohort sampled during active COVID-19. V is TRBV24-1 and J is TRBJ1-5, with 9 bases identical to TRBD1. The sample comprised peripheral blood. CDR3 amino acids: CATSGPGQGDAVSNQPQHF. The CDR3 nucleotides read TGTGCCACCAGTGGTCCGGGACAGGGTGACGCGGTTAGCAATCAGCCCCAGCATTTT.